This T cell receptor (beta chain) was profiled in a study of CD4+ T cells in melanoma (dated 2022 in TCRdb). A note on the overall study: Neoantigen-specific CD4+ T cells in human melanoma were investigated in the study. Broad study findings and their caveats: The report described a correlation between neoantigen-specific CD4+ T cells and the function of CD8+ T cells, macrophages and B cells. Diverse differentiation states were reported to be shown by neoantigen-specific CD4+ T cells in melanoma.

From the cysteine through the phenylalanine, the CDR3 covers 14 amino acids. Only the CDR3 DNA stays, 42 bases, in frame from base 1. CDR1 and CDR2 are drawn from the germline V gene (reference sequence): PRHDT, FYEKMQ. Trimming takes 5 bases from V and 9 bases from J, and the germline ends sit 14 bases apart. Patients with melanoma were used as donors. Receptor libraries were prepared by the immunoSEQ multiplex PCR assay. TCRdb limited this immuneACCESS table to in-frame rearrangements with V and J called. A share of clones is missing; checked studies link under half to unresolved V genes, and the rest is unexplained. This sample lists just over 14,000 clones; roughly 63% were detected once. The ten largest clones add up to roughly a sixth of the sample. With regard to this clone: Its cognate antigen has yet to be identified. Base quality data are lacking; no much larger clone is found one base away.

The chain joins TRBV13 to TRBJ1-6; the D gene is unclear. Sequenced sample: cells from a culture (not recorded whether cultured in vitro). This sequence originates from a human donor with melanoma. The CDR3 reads CASSVGVDRSPLHF. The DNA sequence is TGTGCCAGCAGCGTTGGGGTGGACCGTTCACCCCTCCACTTT.